Sequencing of this T cell receptor beta chain was carried out in a study of CD8 T cells in Susac syndrome. Reverse transcription of roughly 0.5 to 1 ug RNA was carried out with random hexamers. TCRdb reprocessed the immunoSEQ multiplex PCR reads via MiXCR and lists one record per CDR3 protein. Of over 200,000 distinct CDR3 sequences in the sample, roughly 94% were seen once. This sequence originates from a human donor with multiple sclerosis. The sample taken for sequencing was CD4+ T cells from PBMCs.

The CDR3 region has the DNA TGTGCCAGCAGCTTAAGTACAGGGCTGAACGAGCAGTACTTC. Protein: CASSLSTGLNEQYF. The V gene is TRBV7-9, the J gene TRBJ2-7; maybe TRBD1 (6 bases). This CDR3 comprises 14 residues. Germline values: CDR1 SEHNR, CDR2 FQNEAQ (reference sequence). V was shortened by 2 bases and J by 5 bases, with 13 bases between the two germline ends.